This T cell receptor (beta chain) is from a study of T cells in Graves' hyperthyroidism and ophthalmopathy. Germline CDR1 is SGHRS and CDR2 is YFSETQ. This CDR3 has 10 residues. Trimming took 5 bases from V and 17 from J, leaving 11 bases between them. In the case of this clonotype: The antigen is not known.

What was amplified from RNA transcripts were TCR beta CDR3 regions. HTBI primers were used for first-round RT-PCR of the TCR CDR3. TCRdb re-analysed the multiplex PCR reads in MiXCR, keeping a single row per CDR3 protein. This table has 450,000 to 700,000 distinct CDR3 sequences, approximately 44% appearing once. Study conclusions and caveats: A model built on 13 V-J features separated ophthalmopathy from stable hyperthyroidism. Median prediction lead before ophthalmopathy onset was around 6.9 months with the model.

J is TRBJ2-6 and V is TRBV5-1; a possible D gene is TRBD1 (6 bases). The sample consisted of peripheral blood or thyroid tissue (not recorded which). The receptor was isolated from an adult woman with Graves' disease, either hyperthyroidism or ophthalmopathy (not recorded which). CDR3 protein: CASSYQGLTF. The CDR3 bases are TGCGCCAGCAGTTATCAGGGGTTGACTTTC.